What follows describes a single T cell receptor beta chain. CDR3 length: 14 residues. J lost 3 bases, V lost 4 bases, and 4 bases had no gene match. Looked up from germline, CDR1 is LNHDA and CDR2 is SQIVND (reference sequence). This record comes from a study of blood T cell repertoires in COVID-19. About the research overall: Sample material is recorded as cDNA or gDNA derived from T cells, B-cell-depleted T cells, or PBMCs.

Sequencing was performed with immunoSEQ multiplex PCR; in TCRdb, only in-frame clones are kept and a portion is missing. The sample has about 70,000 clones, about 80% seen once. The sequenced sample was peripheral blood. The receptor's source is a man aged 65 to 85 who had recovered from COVID-19. The rearrangement joins TRBV19 to TRBJ1-2; 8 bases agree with TRBD1. The CDR3 DNA reads TGTGCCAGTAGTAGGGACAGGACAGACTATGGCTACACCTTC. Protein product: CASSRDRTDYGYTF.